The rows below give T cell receptor beta chains drawn from one sample of a study of blood T cell repertoires in COVID-19. Using immunoSEQ multiplex PCR, the repertoire was profiled, and TCRdb retains in-frame clones only, with some absent. Of over 95,000 clones listed, about 88% are singletons. The sequencing input was peripheral blood. The receptors derive from a woman aged 70-85 years who had recovered from COVID-19. Both conserved end residues are part of each CDR3. Each record gives: J gene, D gene, V gene, clone size, CDR3 protein, CDR3 DNA. The D gene is left open where the match is weak. Only some rows state a clone size, as once, few, many or a class for expanded clones.

j_call: TRBJ1-2; d_call: NA; v_call: TRBV2; clone_size: once; cdr3_aa: CASSYSSSYLKSYGYTF; cdr3_nt: TGTGCCAGCAGTTATTCAAGCTCGTACCTAAAAAGCTATGGCTACACCTTC
j_call: TRBJ2-5; d_call: NA; v_call: TRBV6-5; clone_size: NA; cdr3_aa: CASSSRGLREETQYF; cdr3_nt: TGTGCCAGCAGTTCTCGGGGTTTGAGGGAGGAGACCCAGTACTTC
j_call: TRBJ2-5; d_call: TRBD1; v_call: TRBV18; clone_size: NA; cdr3_aa: CASSPTGGLETQYF; cdr3_nt: TGTGCCAGCTCACCAACAGGGGGCTTAGAGACCCAGTACTTC
j_call: TRBJ1-1; d_call: TRBD1; v_call: TRBV6-5; clone_size: NA; cdr3_aa: CASRFGTAEAFF; cdr3_nt: TGTGCCAGCAGGTTCGGGACAGCTGAAGCTTTCTTT
j_call: TRBJ2-1; d_call: NA; v_call: TRBV28; clone_size: NA; cdr3_aa: CASSLYFMTQPNEQFF; cdr3_nt: TGTGCCAGCAGTTTATATTTCATGACTCAGCCCAATGAGCAGTTCTTC
j_call: TRBJ1-6; d_call: NA; v_call: TRBV11-1; clone_size: NA; cdr3_aa: CASSPQGNVRNSPLHF; cdr3_nt: TGTGCCAGCAGCCCACAGGGCAATGTGCGGAATTCACCCCTCCACTTT
j_call: TRBJ2-2; d_call: NA; v_call: TRBV5-4; clone_size: NA; cdr3_aa: CASSLALAGTGELFF; cdr3_nt: TGTGCCAGCAGCTTGGCCCTCGCAGGGACCGGGGAGCTGTTTTTT
j_call: TRBJ2-7; d_call: TRBD2; v_call: TRBV19; clone_size: NA; cdr3_aa: CASSIVLAGSSYEQYF; cdr3_nt: TGTGCCAGTAGTATTGTCCTAGCGGGGTCGTCCTACGAGCAGTACTTC
j_call: TRBJ2-1; d_call: TRBD2; v_call: TRBV3-1/TRBV3-2; clone_size: NA; cdr3_aa: CASTRRASGSSYNEQFF; cdr3_nt: TGTGCCAGCACCCGCAGGGCTAGCGGGAGTTCCTACAATGAGCAGTTCTTC
j_call: TRBJ1-5; d_call: NA; v_call: TRBV28; clone_size: NA; cdr3_aa: CASSLPNRGQPQHF; cdr3_nt: TGTGCCAGCAGCCTCCCGAACCGGGGGCAGCCCCAGCATTTT